The source of this TCR beta chain is a study of cytomegalovirus exposure and HLA in healthy donors. Findings and caveats of the study: It was reported that the classifier diagnosed cytomegalovirus status with high specificity and sensitivity in both the original and validation cohorts.

Primers: 60 Vbeta forward and 13 Jbeta reverse. This table comes from immunoSEQ multiplex PCR, and its TCRdb copy is limited to in-frame clones, with some not included. The data show approximately 91,000 clones, 60% to 75% seen once. Note on this clone: The antigen is unknown.

There are 15 residues in the CDR3. Germline V lookup: CDR1 MNHNY, CDR2 SVGAGI (reference sequence). With V trimmed by 5 bases and J by 3 bases, 9 bases remained unmatched. This clonotype was sampled from a female donor in good health and CMV-seronegative. Input material: PBMCs. The V gene is TRBV6-6, the J gene TRBJ1-2; the match to TRBD1 covers 7 bases. The CDR3 sequence: CASSPRTGADYGYTF. CDR3 DNA sequence: TGTGCCAGCAGTCCTCGGACAGGTGCTGACTATGGCTACACCTTC.